The 24 T cell receptor beta chains in this list originate from one sample, sequenced in a study of shared clonotypes between healthy human individuals. In the naive CD8 group, cells lacked CD45RO and were positively selected for CCR7, so terminally differentiated effector memory CD45RA+ cells were left out. Sequencing was performed with immunoSEQ multiplex PCR; in TCRdb, only in-frame clones are kept and a portion is missing. The sample has about 2.1 million clones, approximately 92% seen once. Sequencing input: naive CD8+ T cells from PBMCs. Receptor source: a man between 18 and 29 years old in good health. Some clones in this sample may be carry-over from other donors' samples.

Concerning this clone itself: Other DNA variants within this sample encode the same CDR3. This chain joins TRBV5-6 and TRBJ2-7; 10 positions match TRBD1. The CDR3 is 14 amino acids. V lost 3 bases to trimming and J lost 4 bases; unmatched junction nucleotides: 4. Germline CDR1 reads SGHDT; CDR2 reads YYEEEE. CDR3 residues: CASSSGTGAYEQYF. The CDR3 bases are TGTGCCAGCAGCTCTGGGACAGGGGCATACGAGCAGTACTTC.

The chain uses TRBV7-8 and TRBJ1-4; TRBD1 aligns across 9 bases. The CDR3 extends over 14 amino acids. The V gene end was trimmed by 5 bases and the J gene end by 7 bases; junction bases not matched to a gene: 5. CDR1 SGHVS and CDR2 FQNEAQ come from the germline V gene. DNA for the CDR3: TGTGCCAGCAGCGACACAGGGGGCGGTGAAAAACTGTTTTTT. It encodes CASSDTGGGEKLFF.

The gene calls are TRBV14 and TRBJ1-3; D gene ambiguous. Trimming left V 3 bases short and J 4 bases short, with 10 bases between. The length of the CDR3 is 14 residues. Germline CDR1 is SGHDN and CDR2 is FVKESK. The CDR3 DNA reads as TGTGCCAGCAGCCATAGGATTTTCGGAAACACCATATATTTT. This translates into CASSHRIFGNTIYF. The full variable domain, in which reference TRBV14 and TRBJ1-3 provide the parts outside the CDR3, is EAGVTQFPSHSVIEKGQTVTLRCDPISGHDNLYWYRRVMGKEIKFLLHFVKESKQDESGMPNNRFLAERTGGTYSTLKVQPAELEDSGVYFCASSHRIFGNTIYFGEGSWLTVV.

The V call is TRBV28, the J call TRBJ2-3; 10 bases map to TRBD2. There are 17 residues in the CDR3. J lost 4 bases, V lost 8 bases, and 15 bases had no gene match. Per germline, CDR1 MDHEN and CDR2 SYDVKM. The CDR3: CASYNGLAAPGPDTQYF. The CDR3 nucleotides read TGTGCCAGCTATAACGGACTAGCGGCCCCGGGGCCAGATACGCAGTATTTT.

This rearrangement joins TRBV6-5 to TRBJ2-7, with D unclear. The CDR3 length is 13 residues. Germline values: CDR1 MNHEY, CDR2 SVGAGI. V lost 1 base and J lost 0, with 4 bases in between. The CDR3 loop is CASSYFASYEQYF. The CDR3 DNA sequence: TGTGCCAGCAGTTACTTCGCCTCCTACGAGCAGTACTTC.

The chain links TRBV4-3 to TRBJ2-7, with 15 bases aligning to TRBD2. Germline trimming cut 3 bases from V and 6 bases from J; bases unmatched to any gene: 6. CDR1 is LGHNA and CDR2 is YSLEER in the germline V gene. The CDR3 has 16 amino acids. In nucleotides, the CDR3 is TGCGCCAGCAGCCAGACGGGACTAGCGGGAGGAACCGAGCAGTACTTC. Protein product: CASSQTGLAGGTEQYF.

In this sample, this clone turned up once. The rearrangement uses TRBV15 and TRBJ2-3; tentatively, D is TRBD1 (6 bases). The V end was cut by 5 bases, the J end by 3 bases, with 12 bases between. CDR3 length: 14 residues. Germline loops: CDR1 LNHNV, CDR2 YYDKDF (reference sequence). CDR3 protein: CATSSRTETDTQYF. In nucleotides, the CDR3 is TGTGCCACCAGCTCTCGGACAGAAACAGATACGCAGTATTTT.

The rearrangement uses TRBV28 and TRBJ2-2; no definite D call. Germline-derived CDR1 and CDR2 are MDHEN and SYDVKM. V was trimmed by 3 bases and J by 8 bases, leaving 7 bases between them. The CDR3 spans 12 residues. CDR3 bases: TGTGCCAGCAGTTTTTTCCCTGGGGAGCTGTTTTTT. Protein product: CASSFFPGELFF. The variable domain in full, with the rest retrieved from reference TRBV28 and TRBJ2-2, is DVKVTQSSRYLVKRTGEKVFLECVQDMDHENMFWYRQDPGLGLRLIYFSYDVKMKEKGDIPEGYSVSREKKERFSLILESASTNQTSMYLCASSFFPGELFFGEGSRLTVL.

This clone was observed a single time. The chain joins TRBV5-3 to TRBJ1-1; possibly TRBD1 for D (6 bases). TRBV5-3 is sorted into the ORF group, with uncertain function. The CDR3 has 14 amino acids. V dropped 5 bases and J dropped 3 bases, with 14 bases sitting between them. The CDR3 nucleotides read TGTGCCAGAAGACGAGGGGGTAAGGACACTGAAGCTTTCTTT. Its translation: CARRRGGKDTEAFF.

The chain combines TRBV19 with TRBJ2-7; 7 bases are a match to TRBD2. Germline loops: CDR1 LNHDA, CDR2 SQIVND (reference sequence). Trimming removed 5 bases from V and 3 bases from J; junction bases left unmatched: 7. This CDR3 is built from 14 residues. The CDR3 is CASSARGVYYEQYF. The CDR3 DNA reads TGTGCCAGTAGTGCTCGGGGGGTTTACTACGAGCAGTACTTC.

The J gene is TRBJ2-1, the V gene TRBV9; either TRBD1 or TRBD2 may fit D (5 bases each). Trimming left V 0 bases short and J 2 bases short, with 15 bases between. The CDR3 length is 17 residues. The V gene's germline CDR1 is SGDLS and CDR2 YYNGEE. The CDR3 sequence: CASSVDFRGATYNEQFF. In DNA form, the CDR3 reads TGTGCCAGCAGCGTAGACTTCAGAGGGGCGACCTACAATGAGCAGTTCTTC.

The chain links TRBV28 to TRBJ2-7, with a tentative D call TRBD1 (6 bases). Trimming took off 3 bases at V and 3 bases at J, with 15 bases between the two ends. Germline V gives CDR1 MDHEN, CDR2 SYDVKM. The CDR3 spans 15 residues. The DNA for the CDR3 is TGTGCCAGCAGTTTCTTCACAGGACAGCTCTACGAGCAGTACTTC. Its translation is CASSFFTGQLYEQYF. The full variable domain, with the rest looked up from reference TRBV28 and TRBJ2-7, is DVKVTQSSRYLVKRTGEKVFLECVQDMDHENMFWYRQDPGLGLRLIYFSYDVKMKEKGDIPEGYSVSREKKERFSLILESASTNQTSMYLCASSFFTGQLYEQYFGPGTRLTVT.

The chain employs TRBV6-5 and TRBJ2-1; 7 nucleotides agree with TRBD2. There are 14 residues in the CDR3. CDR1 is MNHEY, CDR2 SVGAGI, per germline. With V trimmed by 5 bases and J by 5 bases, 6 bases remained unmatched. The DNA for the CDR3 is TGTGCCAGCAGTCCGGGACTAAGGGACAATGAGCAGTTCTTC. Its translation is CASSPGLRDNEQFF.

The chain is built from TRBV4-1 and TRBJ2-1, with 11 bases matching TRBD2. Germline V CDR1 and CDR2: MGHRA, YSYEKL. With 2 bases clipped from V and 4 bases from J, the junction kept 4 bases outside the gene matches. CDR3 length: 16 amino acids. The CDR3: CASSQQTSGTYNEQFF. CDR3 DNA: TGCGCCAGCAGCCAACAGACTAGCGGGACTTACAATGAGCAGTTCTTC.

V gene TRBV7-2 combines with J gene TRBJ2-2; D gene ambiguous. Germline V lookup: CDR1 SGHTA, CDR2 FQGNSA. The CDR3 sequence is 15 residues long. V gave up 4 bases and J gave up 3 bases, with 12 bases separating them. As DNA, the CDR3 is TGTGCCAGCAGCTCCCGCAAGACGGACACCGGGGAGCTGTTTTTT. Translation: CASSSRKTDTGELFF. Together with reference TRBV7-2 and TRBJ2-2, the CDR3 gives the full variable domain: GAGVSQSPSNKVTEKGKDVELRCDPISGHTALYWYRQSLGQGLEFLIYFQGNSAPDKSGLPSDRFSAERTGGSVSTLTIQRTQQEDSAVYLCASSSRKTDTGELFFGEGSRLTVL.

The chain employs TRBV27 and TRBJ2-1; tentative D call: TRBD1 (5 bases). Germline V gives CDR1 MNHEY, CDR2 SMNVEV (reference sequence). Deletions cut 2 bases from V and 2 bases from J, with 10 bases between. The CDR3 runs to 15 residues. The CDR3 region has the DNA TGTGCCAGCAGTTTAATGGCAGGGCCCTACAATGAGCAGTTCTTC. Translated, it gives CASSLMAGPYNEQFF.

The table lists this clone with a count of one. This chain joins TRBV19 and TRBJ2-3; a weak D match, TRBD2 (5 bases). The V gene lost 1 base and the J gene lost 4 bases, with 9 bases spanning the gap. The V gene's germline CDR1 is LNHDA and CDR2 SQIVND (reference sequence). The CDR3 runs 14 residues. The CDR3: CASSIVLEADTQYF. The CDR3 bases are TGTGCCAGTAGTATAGTACTAGAGGCAGATACGCAGTATTTT.

This clone was seen once. The chain uses TRBV28 and TRBJ2-3, with D possibly being TRBD1 (6 bases). The CDR3 sequence is 16 residues long. The germline gives CDR1 MDHEN, CDR2 SYDVKM. Deletions cut 10 bases from V and 2 bases from J, with 22 bases between. CDR3 sequence (DNA): TGTGCCACCGGGACATACGGAGAGTACTACACAGATACGCAGTATTTT. Translating gives CATGTYGEYYTDTQYF.

Note on this clone: Relative to the germline gene, one junction end is altered; a read error may explain this. The chain recombines TRBV15 with TRBJ2-1; TRBD2 matches 11 bases. This CDR3 spans 17 amino acids. Germline CDR1 is LNHNV and CDR2 is YYDKDF (reference sequence). The CDR3 DNA follows: TGTGCCACCAGCGGAGAGCCCGGGACTAGCGGTTACAATGAGCAGTTCTTC. It specifies CATSGEPGTSGYNEQFF.

The V and J genes are TRBV6-5 and TRBJ2-7, with D hard to call. The CDR3 sequence is 14 residues long. Germline CDR1 is MNHEY and CDR2 is SVGAGI. The V end lost 4 bases, the J end lost 2 bases, and 12 bases lay between the germline ends. The DNA of the CDR3 is TGTGCCAGCAGTTCCGACTCAAGACCCTACGAGCAGTACTTC. Translated, it gives CASSSDSRPYEQYF.

The rearrangement joins TRBV13 to TRBJ1-1; D is ambiguous. CDR1 is PRHDT, CDR2 FYEKMQ, per germline (reference sequence). The CDR3 is 13 amino acids. Trimming cost V 8 bases and J 1 base, with 11 bases left between them. CDR3 DNA: TGTGCCAGCCCGCGCGGGCCGAACACTGAAGCTTTCTTT. This codes for CASPRGPNTEAFF.

The DNA of the CDR3 is TGTGCCAGCAGTCCCCGGACAGGGCCGACCCAGTACTTC. Encoded protein: CASSPRTGPTQYF. The rearrangement links TRBV28 to TRBJ2-5, with 8 bases matching TRBD1. The CDR3 extends over 13 amino acids. Germline V gives CDR1 MDHEN, CDR2 SYDVKM. Germline trimming cut 5 bases from V and 7 bases from J; bases unmatched to any gene: 6.

The J gene is TRBJ2-3, the V gene TRBV7-2, with 7 bases identical to TRBD2. Germline V gives CDR1 SGHTA, CDR2 FQGNSA. This CDR3 spans 11 amino acids. V dropped 11 bases and J dropped 6; count of bases not matched to a gene: 5. CDR3 nucleotide sequence: TGTGCCGGGAGGCGGGGGGATACGCAGTATTTT. Its protein product is CAGRRGDTQYF.

The rearrangement joins TRBV20-1 to TRBJ2-5; no clear D. The CDR3 covers 11 residues. Trimming shortened V by 0 bases and J by 7 bases, and 6 bases separated the two germline ends. CDR1 and CDR2 (germline): DFQATT, SNEGSKA (reference sequence). CDR3 loop: CSARDRGTQYF. CDR3 DNA sequence: TGCAGTGCTAGAGATCGTGGGACCCAGTACTTC.